Below, one TCR beta chain is given with its context. In the authors' workflow: The authors estimated nucleated cell counts from reference gene primer amplification. The assay was immunoSEQ multiplex PCR, and TCRdb's table has in-frame clones only and misses some. The DNA gave D and trimming, while V, J and clone size come from that table. The table has about 190,000 clones, approximately 88% seen once. This sample is drawn from a study of blood T cell repertoires in COVID-19. The source material was PBMCs or T cells enriched from blood (not recorded which). The origin of this receptor is a woman in her twenties or thirties who had recovered from COVID-19.

The CDR3 sequence: CASSFSGSVYEQYF. CDR3 DNA: TGTGCCAGCAGCTTCTCTGGTAGCGTCTACGAGCAGTACTTC. The chain combines TRBV11-1 with TRBJ2-7; possibly TRBD2 for D (5 bases). Trimming removed 3 bases at V and 3 bases at J, with 12 bases between. Germline V CDR1 and CDR2: SGHAT, FQDESV (reference sequence). The CDR3 has 14 residues. Combining the CDR3 with reference TRBV11-1 and TRBJ2-7 gives the whole variable domain EAEVAQSPRYKITEKSQAVAFWCDPISGHATLYWYRQILGQGPELLVQFQDESVVDDSQLPKDRFSAERLKGVDSTLKIQPAELGDSAMYLCASSFSGSVYEQYFGPGTRLTVT.